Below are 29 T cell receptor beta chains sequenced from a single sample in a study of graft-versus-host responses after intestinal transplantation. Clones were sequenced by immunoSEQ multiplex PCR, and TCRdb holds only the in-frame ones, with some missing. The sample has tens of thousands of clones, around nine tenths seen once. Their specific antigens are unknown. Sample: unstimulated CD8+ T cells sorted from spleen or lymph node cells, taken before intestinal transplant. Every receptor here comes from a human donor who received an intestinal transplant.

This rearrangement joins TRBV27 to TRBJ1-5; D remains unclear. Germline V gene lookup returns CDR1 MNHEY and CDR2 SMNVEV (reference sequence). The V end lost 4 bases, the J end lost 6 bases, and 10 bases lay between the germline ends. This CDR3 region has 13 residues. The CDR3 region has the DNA TGTGCCAGCAGTTCCTTCGGGATTCAGCCCCAGCATTTT. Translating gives CASSSFGIQPQHF.

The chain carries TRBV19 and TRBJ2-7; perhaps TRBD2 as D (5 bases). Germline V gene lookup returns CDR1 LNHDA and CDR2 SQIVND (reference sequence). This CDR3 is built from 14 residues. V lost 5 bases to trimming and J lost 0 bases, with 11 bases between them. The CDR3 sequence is CASSEAVGSYEQYF. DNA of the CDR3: TGTGCCAGTAGTGAAGCGGTGGGCTCCTACGAGCAGTACTTC.

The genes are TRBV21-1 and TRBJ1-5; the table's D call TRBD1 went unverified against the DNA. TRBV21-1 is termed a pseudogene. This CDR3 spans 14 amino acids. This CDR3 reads CASSNKTGDQPQHF. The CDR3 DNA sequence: TGTGCCAGCAGCAATAAGACAGGGGATCAGCCCCAGCATTTT.

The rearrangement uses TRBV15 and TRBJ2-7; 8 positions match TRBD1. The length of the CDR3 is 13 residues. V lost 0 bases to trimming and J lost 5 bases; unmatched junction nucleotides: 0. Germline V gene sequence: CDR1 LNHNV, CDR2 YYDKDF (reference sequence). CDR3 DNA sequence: TGTGCCACCAGCAGAGACAGGGGGCACGAGCAGTACTTC. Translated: CATSRDRGHEQYF.

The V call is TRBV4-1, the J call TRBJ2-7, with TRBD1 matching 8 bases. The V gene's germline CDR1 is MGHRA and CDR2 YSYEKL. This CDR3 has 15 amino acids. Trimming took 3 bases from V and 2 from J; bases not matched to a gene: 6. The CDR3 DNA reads TGCGCCAGCAGCCAGAGGCAGGGGGCTCCCTACGAGCAGTACTTC. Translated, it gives CASSQRQGAPYEQYF.

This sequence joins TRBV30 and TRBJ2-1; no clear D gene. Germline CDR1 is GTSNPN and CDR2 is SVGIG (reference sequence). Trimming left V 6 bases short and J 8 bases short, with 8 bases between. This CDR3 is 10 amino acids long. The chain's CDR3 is CACLTHEQFF. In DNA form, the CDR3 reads TGTGCCTGCCTCACTCATGAGCAGTTCTTC.

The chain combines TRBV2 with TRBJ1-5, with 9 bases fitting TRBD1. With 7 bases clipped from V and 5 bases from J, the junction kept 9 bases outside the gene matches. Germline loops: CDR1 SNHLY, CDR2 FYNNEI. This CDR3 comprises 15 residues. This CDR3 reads CASMNPGQGDQPQHF. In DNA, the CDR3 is TGTGCCAGCATGAACCCGGGACAGGGTGATCAGCCCCAGCATTTT.

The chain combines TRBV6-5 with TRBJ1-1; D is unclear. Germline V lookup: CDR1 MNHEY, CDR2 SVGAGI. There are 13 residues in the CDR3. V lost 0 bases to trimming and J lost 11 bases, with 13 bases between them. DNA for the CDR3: TGTGCCAGCAGTTACTCGAATAGGAGAGACGCTTTCTTT. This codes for CASSYSNRRDAFF.

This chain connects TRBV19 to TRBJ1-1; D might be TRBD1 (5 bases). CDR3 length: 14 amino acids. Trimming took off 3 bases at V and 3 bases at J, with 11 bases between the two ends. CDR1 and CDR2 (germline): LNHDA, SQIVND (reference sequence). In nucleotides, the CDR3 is TGTGCCAGTAGTATTTGGGGCTCCTACACTGAAGCTTTCTTT. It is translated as CASSIWGSYTEAFF.

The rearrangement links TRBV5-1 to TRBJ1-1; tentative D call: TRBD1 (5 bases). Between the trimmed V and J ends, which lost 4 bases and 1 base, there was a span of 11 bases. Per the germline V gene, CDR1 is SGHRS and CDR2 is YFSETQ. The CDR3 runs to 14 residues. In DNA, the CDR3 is TGCGCCAGCAGCCCCTCGACAGCGAACACTGAAGCTTTCTTT. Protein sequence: CASSPSTANTEAFF.

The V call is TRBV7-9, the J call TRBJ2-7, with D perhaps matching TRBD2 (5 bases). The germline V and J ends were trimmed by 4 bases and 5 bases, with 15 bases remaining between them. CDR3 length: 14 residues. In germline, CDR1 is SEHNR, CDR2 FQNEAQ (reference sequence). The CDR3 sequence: CASSSSTGSDEQYF. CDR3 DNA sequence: TGTGCCAGCAGCTCCTCGACGGGGTCTGACGAGCAGTACTTC.

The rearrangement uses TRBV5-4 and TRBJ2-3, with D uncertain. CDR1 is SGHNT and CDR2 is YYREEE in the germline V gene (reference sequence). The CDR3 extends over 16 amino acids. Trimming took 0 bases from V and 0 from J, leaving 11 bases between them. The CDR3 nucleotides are TGTGCCAGCAGCTTGGTGGTTACAGAAAGCACAGATACGCAGTATTTT. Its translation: CASSLVVTESTDTQYF. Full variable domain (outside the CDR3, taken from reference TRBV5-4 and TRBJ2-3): ETGVTQSPTHLIKTRGQQVTLRCSSQSGHNTVSWYQQALGQGPQFIFQYYREEENGRGNFPPRFSGLQFPNYSSELNVNALELDDSALYLCASSLVVTESTDTQYFGPGTRLTVL.

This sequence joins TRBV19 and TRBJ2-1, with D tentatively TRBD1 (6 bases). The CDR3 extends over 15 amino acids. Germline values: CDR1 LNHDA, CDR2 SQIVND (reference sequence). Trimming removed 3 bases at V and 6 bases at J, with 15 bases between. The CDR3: CASSIAGEVLNEQFF. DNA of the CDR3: TGTGCCAGTAGTATCGCAGGGGAAGTCCTCAATGAGCAGTTCTTC.

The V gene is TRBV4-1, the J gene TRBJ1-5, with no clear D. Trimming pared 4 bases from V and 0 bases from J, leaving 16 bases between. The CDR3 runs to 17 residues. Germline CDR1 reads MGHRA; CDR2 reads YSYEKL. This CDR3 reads CASSRHEVGVSNQPQHF. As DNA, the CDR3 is TGCGCCAGCAGCCGGCACGAGGTGGGAGTTAGCAATCAGCCCCAGCATTTT.

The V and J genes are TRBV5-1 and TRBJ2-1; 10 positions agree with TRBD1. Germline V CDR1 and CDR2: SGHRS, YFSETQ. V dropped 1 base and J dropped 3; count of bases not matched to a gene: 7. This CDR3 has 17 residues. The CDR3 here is CASSLWGQGSNYNEQFF. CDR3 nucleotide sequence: TGCGCCAGCAGCTTGTGGGGACAGGGGTCAAACTACAATGAGCAGTTCTTC.

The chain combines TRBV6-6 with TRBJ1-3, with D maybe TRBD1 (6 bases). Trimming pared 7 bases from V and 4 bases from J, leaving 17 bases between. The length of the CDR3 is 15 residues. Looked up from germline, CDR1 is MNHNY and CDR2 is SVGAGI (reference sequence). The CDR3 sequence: CASTETGSPGNTIYF. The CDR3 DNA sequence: TGTGCCAGCACCGAAACAGGGAGTCCAGGAAACACCATATATTTT.

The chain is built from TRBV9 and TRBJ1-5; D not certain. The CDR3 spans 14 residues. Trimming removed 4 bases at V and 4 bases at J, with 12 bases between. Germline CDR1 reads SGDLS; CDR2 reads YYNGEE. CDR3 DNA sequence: TGTGCCAGCAGCCCGGGAGGCGGGAATCAGCCCCAGCATTTT. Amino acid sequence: CASSPGGGNQPQHF.

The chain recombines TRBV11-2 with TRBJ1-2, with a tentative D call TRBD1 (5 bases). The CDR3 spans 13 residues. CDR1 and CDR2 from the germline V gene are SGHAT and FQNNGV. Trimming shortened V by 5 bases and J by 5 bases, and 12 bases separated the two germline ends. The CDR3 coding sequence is TGTGCCAGCAGCCCCCCGGGGGGATATGGCTACACCTTC. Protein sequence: CASSPPGGYGYTF. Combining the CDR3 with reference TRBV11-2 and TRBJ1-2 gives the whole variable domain EAGVAQSPRYKIIEKRQSVAFWCNPISGHATLYWYQQILGQGPKLLIQFQNNGVVDDSQLPKDRFSAERLKGVDSTLKIQPAKLEDSAVYLCASSPPGGYGYTFGSGTRLTVV.

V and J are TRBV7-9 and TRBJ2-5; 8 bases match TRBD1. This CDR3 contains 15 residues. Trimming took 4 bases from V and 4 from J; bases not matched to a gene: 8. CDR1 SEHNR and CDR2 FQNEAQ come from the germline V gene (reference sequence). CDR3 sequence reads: CASSSPGQALETQYF. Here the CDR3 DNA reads TGTGCCAGCAGCTCTCCGGGACAGGCTCTAGAGACCCAGTACTTC.

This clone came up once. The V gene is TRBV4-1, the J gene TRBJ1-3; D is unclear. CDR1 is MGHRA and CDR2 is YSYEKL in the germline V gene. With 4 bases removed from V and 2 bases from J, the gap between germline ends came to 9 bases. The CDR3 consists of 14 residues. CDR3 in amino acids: CASSPEGTGNTIYF. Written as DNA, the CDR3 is TGCGCCAGCAGCCCCGAGGGAACTGGAAACACCATATATTTT.

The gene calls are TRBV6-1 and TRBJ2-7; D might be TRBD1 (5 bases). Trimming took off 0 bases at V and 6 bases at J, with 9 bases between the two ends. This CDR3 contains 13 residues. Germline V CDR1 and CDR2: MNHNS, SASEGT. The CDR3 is CASSEASRGEQYF. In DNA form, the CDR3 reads TGTGCCAGCAGTGAAGCATCAAGGGGCGAGCAGTACTTC.

As DNA, the CDR3 is TGCGCCAGCAGCTCCATCGAAGCGGGGACAGGGATCCACGAGCAGTACTTC. It encodes CASSSIEAGTGIHEQYF. J is TRBJ2-7 and V is TRBV5-1; 9 bases are shared with TRBD1. The CDR3 extends over 17 amino acids. The V segment lost 3 bases and the J segment 5 bases; nucleotides outside the gene matches: 15. Per the germline V gene, CDR1 is SGHRS and CDR2 is YFSETQ.

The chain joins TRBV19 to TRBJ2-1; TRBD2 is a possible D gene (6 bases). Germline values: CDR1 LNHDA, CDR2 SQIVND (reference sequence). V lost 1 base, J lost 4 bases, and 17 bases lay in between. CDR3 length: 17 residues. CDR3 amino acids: CASSIGVTSGLYNEQFF. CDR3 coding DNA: TGTGCCAGTAGTATAGGGGTGACTAGTGGGTTATACAATGAGCAGTTCTTC.

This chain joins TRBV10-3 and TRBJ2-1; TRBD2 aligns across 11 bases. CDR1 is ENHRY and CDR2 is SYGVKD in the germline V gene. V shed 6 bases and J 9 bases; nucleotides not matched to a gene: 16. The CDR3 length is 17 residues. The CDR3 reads CAISELLAGEARGEQFF. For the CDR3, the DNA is TGTGCCATCAGCGAACTACTAGCGGGGGAGGCCCGGGGTGAGCAGTTCTTC.

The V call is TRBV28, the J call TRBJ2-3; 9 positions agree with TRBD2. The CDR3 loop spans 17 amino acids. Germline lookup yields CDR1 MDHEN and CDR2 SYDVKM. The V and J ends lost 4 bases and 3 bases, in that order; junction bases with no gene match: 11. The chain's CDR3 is CASSSNRLSGRTDTQYF. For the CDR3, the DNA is TGTGCCAGCAGTTCCAACCGACTAAGCGGGAGGACAGATACGCAGTATTTT. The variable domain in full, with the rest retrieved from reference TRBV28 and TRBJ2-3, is DVKVTQSSRYLVKRTGEKVFLECVQDMDHENMFWYRQDPGLGLRLIYFSYDVKMKEKGDIPEGYSVSREKKERFSLILESASTNQTSMYLCASSSNRLSGRTDTQYFGPGTRLTVL.

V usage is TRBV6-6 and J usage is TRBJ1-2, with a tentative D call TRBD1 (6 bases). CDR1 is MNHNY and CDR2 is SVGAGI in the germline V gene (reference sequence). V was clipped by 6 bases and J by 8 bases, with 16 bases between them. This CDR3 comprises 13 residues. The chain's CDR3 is CASRPPGARGYTF. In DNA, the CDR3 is TGTGCCAGCAGGCCACCAGGGGCCAGGGGCTACACCTTC.

The CDR3 is CAWSWGGGGELFF. The DNA of the CDR3 is TGTGCCTGGAGTTGGGGTGGAGGGGGGGAGCTGTTTTTT. The chain carries TRBV30 and TRBJ2-2; D perhaps matches TRBD2 (6 bases). Germline-derived CDR1 and CDR2 are GTSNPN and SVGIG (reference sequence). Trimming pared 2 bases from V and 8 bases from J, leaving 12 bases between. The CDR3 sequence is 13 residues long.

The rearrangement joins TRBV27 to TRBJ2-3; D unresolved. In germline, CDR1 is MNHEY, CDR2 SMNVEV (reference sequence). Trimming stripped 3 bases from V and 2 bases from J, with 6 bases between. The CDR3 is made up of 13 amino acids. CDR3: CASSFINTDTQYF. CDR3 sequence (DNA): TGTGCCAGCAGTTTTATTAACACAGATACGCAGTATTTT.

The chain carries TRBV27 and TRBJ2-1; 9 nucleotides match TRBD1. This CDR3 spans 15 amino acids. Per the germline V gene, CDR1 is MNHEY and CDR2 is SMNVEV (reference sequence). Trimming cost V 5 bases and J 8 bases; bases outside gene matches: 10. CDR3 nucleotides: TGTGCCAGCAGTGCCGTAGGGACAGGGACAGATGAGCAGTTCTTC. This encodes CASSAVGTGTDEQFF.